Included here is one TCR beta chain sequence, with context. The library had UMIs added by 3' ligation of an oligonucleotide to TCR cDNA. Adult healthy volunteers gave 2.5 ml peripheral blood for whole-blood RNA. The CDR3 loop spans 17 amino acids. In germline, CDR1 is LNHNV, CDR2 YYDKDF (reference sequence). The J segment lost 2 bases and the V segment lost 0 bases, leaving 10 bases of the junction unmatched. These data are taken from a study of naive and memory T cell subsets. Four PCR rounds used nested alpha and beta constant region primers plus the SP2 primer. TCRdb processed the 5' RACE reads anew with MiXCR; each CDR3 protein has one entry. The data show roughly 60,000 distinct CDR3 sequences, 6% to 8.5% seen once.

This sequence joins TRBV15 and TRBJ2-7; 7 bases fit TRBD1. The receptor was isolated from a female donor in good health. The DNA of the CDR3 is TGTGCCACCAGCAGAGATTATGAGAAGGGGGCTCCCTACGAGCAGTACTTC. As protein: CATSRDYEKGAPYEQYF.